Listed below are T cell receptor beta chains from one sample, sequenced in a study of regulatory T cells in long-lasting Graves disease. TCRdb reprocessed the multiplex PCR reads with MiXCR, giving one entry per CDR3 protein. The data contain 350,000 to 450,000 distinct CDR3 sequences, roughly a fifth of them singletons. The source material was peripheral blood mononuclear cells (PBMCs), sampled when the disease was refractory, from a patient treated with antithyroid drugs. All receptors derive from a female donor with Graves disease. Each CDR3 is given with its conserved first and last residue. The order of the fields is J gene, clone size, V gene, D gene, CDR3 protein, CDR3 DNA. The D gene is left open where the match is weak. Some rows mark clone size as missing; the rest say once, few, many or name a class of expanded clone.

>TRBJ2-2|many|TRBV10-3|TRBD1
CAIPKPRTGNTGELFF
TGTGCCATCCCCAAACCCCGGACAGGGAACACCGGGGAGCTGTTTTTT
>TRBJ1-5|-|TRBV11-1|-
CASSGTGTNQPQHF
TGTGCCAGCAGCGGGACGGGGACAAATCAGCCCCAGCATTTT
>TRBJ2-7|-|TRBV11-2|-
CASSLGLGSLTYEQYF
TGTGCCAGCAGCTTAGGTCTCGGGAGTTTAACCTACGAGCAGTACTTC
>TRBJ2-7|-|TRBV28|TRBD1
CASNPGQGSSYEQYF
TGTGCCAGCAACCCGGGACAGGGTTCCTCCTACGAGCAGTACTTC
>TRBJ2-1|-|TRBV5-5|-
CASSLVLAHDNEQFF
TGTGCCAGCAGCTTGGTGCTAGCACATGACAATGAGCAGTTCTTC
>TRBJ1-3|-|TRBV6-1|-
CASSEAAGLSGNTIYF
TGTGCCAGCAGTGAAGCTGCCGGACTTTCTGGAAACACCATATATTTT
>TRBJ1-2|-|TRBV7-3|-
CASSQNPITTGGYGYTF
TGTGCCAGCAGCCAAAACCCAATCACGACAGGAGGATATGGCTACACCTTC
>TRBJ2-5|-|TRBV5-1|TRBD1
CASSFGQGARETQYF
TGCGCCAGCAGCTTCGGACAGGGGGCCAGGGAGACCCAGTACTTC
>TRBJ2-2|-|TRBV7-2|TRBD2
CASSSLAGVTGELFF
TGTGCCAGCAGCTCACTAGCGGGAGTCACCGGGGAGCTGTTTTTT
>TRBJ2-5|-|TRBV9|-
CASSVEAFSYQETQYF
TGTGCCAGCAGCGTAGAGGCTTTCAGCTATCAAGAGACCCAGTACTTC
>TRBJ1-2|few|TRBV9|-
CASSQGPSYGYTF
TGTGCCAGCAGCCAGGGGCCCAGCTATGGCTACACCTTC
>TRBJ2-7|-|TRBV6-5|TRBD1
CASSSTTTGGEQYF
TGTGCCAGCAGTTCCACCACGACAGGGGGCGAGCAGTACTTC
>TRBJ1-2|many|TRBV7-9|-
CASSSGTAAGYTF
TGTGCCAGCAGCAGCGGAACAGCTGCGGGCTACACCTTC
>TRBJ2-7|-|TRBV24-1|TRBD2
CATSDRTSGGYEQYF
TGTGCCACCAGTGACCGGACTAGCGGGGGCTACGAGCAGTACTTC
>TRBJ2-7|-|TRBV10-3|-
CAISEIQGSNYEQYF
TGTGCCATCAGTGAGATTCAGGGTTCGAACTACGAGCAGTACTTC
>TRBJ2-7|few|TRBV6-5|TRBD2
CASSYSGEGPYEQYF
TGTGCCAGCAGTTACTCTGGGGAGGGGCCCTACGAGCAGTACTTC
>TRBJ2-7|few|TRBV7-9|TRBD2
CASSPGGVDIYEQYF
TGTGCCAGCAGCCCTGGGGGGGTAGACATCTACGAGCAGTACTTC
>TRBJ1-1|-|TRBV19|-
CASRLSLDEAFF
TGTGCCAGTAGACTTAGCCTGGATGAAGCTTTCTTT
>TRBJ2-7|many|TRBV7-2|-
CASSFDAAGYEQYF
TGTGCCAGCAGCTTCGATGCAGCGGGCTACGAGCAGTACTTC
>TRBJ2-7|few|TRBV29-1|TRBD2
CSVTAGGYEQYF
TGCAGCGTTACTGCGGGAGGGTACGAGCAGTACTTC
>TRBJ2-7|many|TRBV6-2/TRBV6-3|TRBD2
CASSEMTSGRDEQYF
TGTGCCAGCAGTGAAATGACTAGCGGGAGGGACGAGCAGTACTTC
>TRBJ1-1|-|TRBV20-1|-
CSVPLGGTEAFF
TGCAGTGTCCCCCTAGGGGGCACTGAAGCTTTCTTT
>TRBJ2-7|many|TRBV12-3/TRBV12-4|-
CASSFASSYEQYF
TGTGCCAGCAGTTTTGCATCCTCCTACGAGCAGTACTTC
>TRBJ1-1|-|TRBV20-1|-
CSERNSRNIEAFF
TGCAGTGAGAGAAATTCGCGGAACATTGAAGCTTTCTTT
>TRBJ2-6|few|TRBV20-1|-
CSASWGSGANVLTF
TGCAGTGCTAGCTGGGGATCTGGGGCCAACGTCCTGACTTTC
>TRBJ1-6|few|TRBV7-8|-
CASSLGTVTSESPLHF
TGTGCCAGCAGCTTAGGGACGGTTACCTCCGAGTCACCCCTCCACTTT